These 25 T cell receptor beta chains originate from one sample sequenced in a study of cytomegalovirus exposure and HLA in healthy donors. In the PCR, 60 Vbeta and 13 Jbeta primers were used. The method was immunoSEQ multiplex PCR; TCRdb's version includes in-frame clones alone and lacks a portion of them. The sample includes 160,000 or so clones, roughly 81% of them seen just once. Sequences were obtained from PBMCs. These TCRs come from a woman in her forties or fifties in good health and CMV-seronegative.

The J gene is TRBJ2-5, the V gene TRBV7-6, with D tentatively TRBD2 (6 bases). The length of the CDR3 is 16 residues. The V gene's germline CDR1 is SGHVS and CDR2 FNYEAQ. Trimming shortened V by 5 bases and J by 0 bases, and 16 bases separated the two germline ends. The CDR3 nucleotides read TGTGCCAGCAGCCCCGGGATAGCGGCGTACCAAGAGACCCAGTACTTC. Translation gives CASSPGIAAYQETQYF.

The CDR3 nucleotides read TGTGCCAGCAGCTTGGTTTCAGGGGAAGCTTTCTTT. Residues: CASSLVSGEAFF. V gene TRBV7-9 combines with J gene TRBJ1-1; D may be TRBD1 (5 bases). This CDR3 spans 12 amino acids. Trimming stripped 3 bases from V and 8 bases from J, with 10 bases between. Per germline, CDR1 SEHNR and CDR2 FQNEAQ (reference sequence).

The gene calls are TRBV5-4 and TRBJ1-1; D is unresolved. The V and J ends lost 4 bases and 5 bases respectively, with 18 bases between them. The CDR3 is 15 residues long. Germline V gene sequence: CDR1 SGHNT, CDR2 YYREEE (reference sequence). CDR3 residues: CASSPPGEVVTEAFF. CDR3 DNA sequence: TGTGCCAGCAGCCCTCCCGGGGAGGTCGTGACTGAAGCTTTCTTT.

J is TRBJ1-1 and V is TRBV18, with TRBD1 matching over 7 bases. Germline CDR1 reads KGHSH; CDR2 reads LQKENI. The V segment lost 11 bases and the J segment 0 bases; nucleotides outside the gene matches: 6. CDR3 length equals 13 residues. The CDR3 nucleotides are TGTGCCGGAAGACAGGGAGTGAACACTGAAGCTTTCTTT. It encodes CAGRQGVNTEAFF. Using reference TRBV18 and TRBJ1-1 for the parts outside the CDR3, the full variable domain is NAGVMQNPRHLVRRRGQEARLRCSPMKGHSHVYWYRQLPEEGLKFMVYLQKENIIDESGMPKERFSAEFPKEGPSILRIQQVVRGDSAAYFCAGRQGVNTEAFFGQGTRLTVV.

The chain employs TRBV28 and TRBJ2-3; a possible D gene is TRBD1 (5 bases). The germline gives CDR1 MDHEN, CDR2 SYDVKM. CDR3 length equals 14 residues. Trimming took off 4 bases at V and 1 base at J, with 9 bases between the two ends. In DNA, the CDR3 is TGTGCCAGCAGTTGGCAGGGCGGCACAGATACGCAGTATTTT. It yields the protein CASSWQGGTDTQYF.

The V call is TRBV14, the J call TRBJ1-2; D might be TRBD1 (5 bases). The germline V and J ends were trimmed by 4 bases and 4 bases, with 13 bases remaining between them. This CDR3 has 14 residues. Germline CDR1 is SGHDN and CDR2 is FVKESK. This CDR3 is CASSLFQGSYGYTF. CDR3 nucleotide sequence: TGTGCCAGCAGCCTGTTCCAGGGAAGCTATGGCTACACCTTC.

The chain recombines TRBV9 with TRBJ2-1, with D possibly TRBD1 on 6 matching bases. Trimming cost V 3 bases and J 3 bases, with 13 bases left between them. Germline values: CDR1 SGDLS, CDR2 YYNGEE. The CDR3 has 15 amino acids. This CDR3 is CASSATTGIYNEQFF. In nucleotides, the CDR3 is TGTGCCAGCAGCGCCACCACAGGGATCTACAATGAGCAGTTCTTC.

The rearrangement links TRBV5-1 to TRBJ1-2; D unclear. The germline gives CDR1 SGHRS, CDR2 YFSETQ. V was clipped by 2 bases and J by 0 bases, with 8 bases between them. This CDR3 spans 14 amino acids. The chain's CDR3 is CASSFDTTNYGYTF. The CDR3 nucleotides read TGCGCCAGCAGCTTTGACACGACTAACTATGGCTACACCTTC. The whole variable domain, remainder taken from reference TRBV5-1 and TRBJ1-2, is KAGVTQTPRYLIKTRGQQVTLSCSPISGHRSVSWYQQTPGQGLQFLFEYFSETQRNKGNFPGRFSGRQFSNSRSEMNVSTLELGDSALYLCASSFDTTNYGYTFGSGTRLTVV.

V and J are TRBV28 and TRBJ2-7, with TRBD1 matching over 8 bases. Trimming took 10 bases from V and 1 from J; bases not matched to a gene: 3. This CDR3 has 12 residues. The germline V gene has CDR1 MDHEN and CDR2 SYDVKM. CDR3 bases: TGTGCCATAGGACAGGGTTCCTACGAGCAGTACTTC. Protein: CAIGQGSYEQYF.

This rearrangement joins TRBV19 to TRBJ2-5; 8 bases fit TRBD1. Trimming cost V 2 bases and J 4 bases; bases outside gene matches: 6. Germline V gene lookup returns CDR1 LNHDA and CDR2 SQIVND (reference sequence). There are 15 residues in the CDR3. Here the CDR3 DNA reads TGTGCCAGTAGTATATATCAGGGGGCGCGAGAGACCCAGTACTTC. Translated, it gives CASSIYQGARETQYF.

This sequence joins TRBV2 and TRBJ1-1, with 7 bases matching TRBD1. Per the germline V gene, CDR1 is SNHLY and CDR2 is FYNNEI. The CDR3 extends over 13 amino acids. Trimming removed 8 bases from V and 5 bases from J; junction bases left unmatched: 8. Here the CDR3 DNA reads TGTGCCAGCCTTACAGGGGTGCGAACTGAAGCTTTCTTT. Translated, it gives CASLTGVRTEAFF.

This clone was seen a handful of times. V is TRBV7-9 and J is TRBJ2-3; D is unclear. The CDR3 runs 13 residues. Per the germline V gene, CDR1 is SEHNR and CDR2 is FQNEAQ (reference sequence). The germline V and J ends were trimmed by 5 bases and 5 bases, with 11 bases remaining between them. CDR3 coding DNA: TGTGCCAGCAGCCGCATTGAGGAAGATACGCAGTATTTT. Translating it yields CASSRIEEDTQYF.

This clone has more than one count but fewer than ten. The chain is built from TRBV18 and TRBJ1-3; unclear D gene. There are 17 residues in the CDR3. Germline V gene sequence: CDR1 KGHSH, CDR2 LQKENI. Trimming cost V 0 bases and J 0 bases, with 12 bases left between them. The CDR3 bases are TGTGCCAGCTCACCACCGCGGGATTCAAGCTCTGGAAACACCATATATTTT. Translating gives CASSPPRDSSSGNTIYF.

On this clone itself: Other DNA sequences in the sample encode the same CDR3. The V gene is TRBV5-4, the J gene TRBJ2-5; 7 bases are a match to TRBD1. Germline CDR1 is SGHNT and CDR2 is YYREEE (reference sequence). The CDR3 is 14 residues long. Trimming cost V 4 bases and J 2 bases; bases outside gene matches: 5. CDR3 in DNA: TGTGCCAGCAGCCCGGGGACAGCGCAAGAGACCCAGTACTTC. Translating gives CASSPGTAQETQYF.

This chain links TRBV4-3 with TRBJ1-5, with TRBD1 as a possible D gene (5 bases). CDR3 length: 13 amino acids. The germline gives CDR1 LGHNA, CDR2 YSLEER. Trimming shortened V by 4 bases and J by 7 bases, and 11 bases separated the two germline ends. The CDR3 nucleotides are TGCGCCAGCAGCCGTCGACGGGGGCAGCCCCAGCATTTT. The encoded protein is CASSRRRGQPQHF.

The genes are TRBV9 and TRBJ2-2; 13 bases are shared with TRBD2. The trim removed 4 bases at V and 5 bases at J, leaving 11 bases unmatched. The CDR3 is 18 amino acids. CDR1 SGDLS and CDR2 YYNGEE come from the germline V gene. In nucleotides, the CDR3 is TGTGCCAGCAGCCTCCGACTAGCGGGGGGCTTCCAGACCGGGGAGCTGTTTTTT. This encodes CASSLRLAGGFQTGELFF. The entire variable domain, with the rest obtained from reference TRBV9 and TRBJ2-2, is as follows: DSGVTQTPKHLITATGQRVTLRCSPRSGDLSVYWYQQSLDQGLQFLIQYYNGEERAKGNILERFSAQQFPDLHSELNLSSLELGDSALYFCASSLRLAGGFQTGELFFGEGSRLTVL.

V is TRBV27 and J is TRBJ1-1, with 7 bases matching TRBD1. The junction had 4 bases not matched to a gene; V was cut back by 1 base and J by 5 bases. Germline-derived CDR1 and CDR2 are MNHEY and SMNVEV (reference sequence). CDR3 size: 14 residues. The CDR3 loop reads CASSLWQGDTEAFF. In nucleotides, the CDR3 is TGTGCCAGCAGTTTATGGCAGGGGGATACTGAAGCTTTCTTT.

Points on this clone: The sample contains more than one DNA sequence encoding this CDR3. V gene TRBV5-1 combines with J gene TRBJ2-1; 11 nucleotides match TRBD2. Germline V gene sequence: CDR1 SGHRS, CDR2 YFSETQ. This CDR3 is built from 14 residues. V lost 5 bases to trimming and J lost 4 bases; unmatched junction nucleotides: 2. The CDR3: CASRGTSGYNEQFF. The DNA of the CDR3 is TGCGCCAGCAGGGGGACTAGCGGTTACAATGAGCAGTTCTTC.

The table lists this clone with a count of one. The J gene is TRBJ2-5, the V gene TRBV5-4; TRBD2 matches 8 bases. This CDR3 is 15 amino acids long. Germline V lookup: CDR1 SGHNT, CDR2 YYREEE (reference sequence). V lost 1 base and J lost 4; bases outside the gene matches: 6. Here the CDR3 reads CASSLFEAGVETQYF. In DNA form, the CDR3 reads TGTGCCAGCAGCTTGTTCGAAGCGGGGGTAGAGACCCAGTACTTC. Together with reference TRBV5-4 and TRBJ2-5, the CDR3 gives the full variable domain: ETGVTQSPTHLIKTRGQQVTLRCSSQSGHNTVSWYQQALGQGPQFIFQYYREEENGRGNFPPRFSGLQFPNYSSELNVNALELDDSALYLCASSLFEAGVETQYFGPGTRLLVL.

This clone was seen more than once but under ten times. The chain combines TRBV19 with TRBJ1-3; D uncertain. There are 15 residues in the CDR3. V lost 1 base, J lost 8 bases, and 15 bases lay in between. Germline CDR1 is LNHDA and CDR2 is SQIVND (reference sequence). Written as DNA, the CDR3 is TGTGCCAGTAGTATAGTAAGACTCCCGGCGGACACCATATATTTT. Protein product: CASSIVRLPADTIYF.

The CDR3 loop reads CASSPGTSGSYEQYF. CDR3 DNA: TGTGCCAGCAGTCCCGGGACTAGCGGATCCTACGAGCAGTACTTC. This rearrangement joins TRBV6-5 to TRBJ2-7, with 11 nucleotides matching TRBD2. The CDR3 consists of 15 residues. The trim removed 5 bases at V and 1 base at J, leaving 4 bases unmatched. Germline assignment: CDR1 MNHEY and CDR2 SVGAGI.

This chain connects TRBV9 to TRBJ1-2; D possibly corresponds to TRBD1 (6 bases). Trimming stripped 2 bases from V and 7 bases from J, with 15 bases between. CDR1 is SGDLS and CDR2 is YYNGEE in the germline V gene. This CDR3 has 14 residues. CDR3 nucleotide sequence: TGTGCCAGCAGCGTGGTAGACAGGCCTCCTGGCTACACCTTC. Its protein product is CASSVVDRPPGYTF.

This clone has a handful of counts. The chain has TRBV19 and TRBJ1-2; D is undetermined. V was cut by 4 bases and J by 8 bases, with 17 bases left in between. This CDR3 is built from 14 residues. Germline loops: CDR1 LNHDA, CDR2 SQIVND (reference sequence). CDR3 sequence: CASSNAGRSVGYTF. CDR3 bases: TGTGCCAGTAGTAACGCGGGGAGGTCGGTCGGCTACACCTTC.

The chain carries TRBV5-6 and TRBJ2-7; the D gene is possibly TRBD2 (5 bases). Per the germline V gene, CDR1 is SGHDT and CDR2 is YYEEEE. V was cut by 6 bases and J by 0 bases, with 16 bases left in between. The CDR3 runs to 15 residues. This chain's CDR3 is CASTKDSMLSYEQYF. CDR3 nucleotide sequence: TGTGCCAGCACCAAGGACTCGATGCTCTCCTACGAGCAGTACTTC.

The chain uses TRBV4-2 and TRBJ1-2; 10 positions match TRBD1. There are 15 residues in the CDR3. Germline assignment: CDR1 LGHNA and CDR2 YNFKEQ. V was clipped by 0 bases and J by 5 bases; unmatched bases: 3. In nucleotides, the CDR3 is TGTGCCAGCAGCCAAGAGACAGGGGGCGGGTATGGCTACACCTTC. Translating gives CASSQETGGGYGYTF.